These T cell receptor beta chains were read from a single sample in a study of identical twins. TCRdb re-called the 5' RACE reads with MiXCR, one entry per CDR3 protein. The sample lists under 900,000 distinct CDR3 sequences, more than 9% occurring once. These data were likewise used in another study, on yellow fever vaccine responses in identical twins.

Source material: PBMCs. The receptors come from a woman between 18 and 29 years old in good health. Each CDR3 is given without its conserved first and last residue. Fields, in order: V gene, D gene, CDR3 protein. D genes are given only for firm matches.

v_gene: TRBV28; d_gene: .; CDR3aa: ASNFGIEKLF
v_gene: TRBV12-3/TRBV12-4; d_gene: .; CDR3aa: TSSFPGVGYNEQF
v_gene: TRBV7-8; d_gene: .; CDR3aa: ASSRGLTGELF
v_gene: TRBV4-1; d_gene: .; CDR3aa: ASSQRTGDNTGELF
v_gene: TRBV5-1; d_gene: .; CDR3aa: ASSLAESSTDGYT
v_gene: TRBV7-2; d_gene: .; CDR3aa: ASRRDLAWEQF
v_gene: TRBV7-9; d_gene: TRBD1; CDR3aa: ASSLGTGDEKLF
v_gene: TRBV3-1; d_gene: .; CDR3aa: ASRRLGTGELF
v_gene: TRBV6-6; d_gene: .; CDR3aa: ASSYSRSGELF
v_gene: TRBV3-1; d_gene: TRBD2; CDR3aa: ASSQTSGPGELF
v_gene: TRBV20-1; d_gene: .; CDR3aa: SASVGMSNQPQH
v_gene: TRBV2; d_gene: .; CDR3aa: AGGTYNEQF
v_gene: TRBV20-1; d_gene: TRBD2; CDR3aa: SARDAPGGYNEQF
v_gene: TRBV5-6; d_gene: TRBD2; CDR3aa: ASSFGTSGGFSSYNEQF
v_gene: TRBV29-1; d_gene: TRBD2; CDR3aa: SVGVAGRTDTQY
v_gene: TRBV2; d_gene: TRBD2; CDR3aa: ASRTSGTGELF
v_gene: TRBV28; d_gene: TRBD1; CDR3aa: ASSSRTGNLLEQY
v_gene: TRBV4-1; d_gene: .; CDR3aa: ASSQDGGGRHYGYT
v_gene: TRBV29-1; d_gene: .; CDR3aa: SAPNTGYGYT
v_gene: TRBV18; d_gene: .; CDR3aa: ASSRTRGSSSEQY
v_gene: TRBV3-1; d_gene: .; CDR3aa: ASSHYAQETQY
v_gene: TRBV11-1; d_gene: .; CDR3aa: ASSFEGSPLPSNYGYT
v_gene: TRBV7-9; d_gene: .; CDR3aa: ASSLGGETYEQY
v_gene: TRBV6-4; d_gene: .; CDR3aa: AISIEGGPNTEAF